This T cell receptor beta chain was recorded in a study of shared clonotypes between healthy human individuals. General study results and limits: Sequencing depth was a factor that was expected to affect clonotype sharing among donors. Only blood was sampled; tissue repertoires likely differ.

Authors' methods: ImmunoSEQ only sent back junction sequences with no quality scores, so filtering was done differently. Measured with immunoSEQ multiplex PCR; TCRdb has only the in-frame clones, and not every one. The DNA gave D and trimming, while V, J and clone size come from that table. This sample carries around 2.1 million clones, about 92% of them seen once, and the ten largest clones take over 1.5%. The length of the CDR3 is 18 residues. V dropped 7 bases and J dropped 1; count of bases not matched to a gene: 10. CDR1 LGHNA and CDR2 YNFKEQ come from the germline V gene. Positively selected for CCR7, the CD45RO-negative cells used as naive CD8 cells excluded terminally differentiated effector memory CD45RA+ cells. The study drew its donors from healthy HIV-negative adults without recent acute infections or vaccinations. The sample holds one count of this clone. Its cognate antigen is unknown.

This sequence joins TRBV4-2 and TRBJ2-1, with TRBD2 matching 13 bases. The clonotype comes from a man aged 18 to 35 in good health. Some clones in this sample may be carry-over from other donors' samples. The sequencing sample was made of naive CD8+ T cells from PBMCs. CDR3 residues: CASTRTSGRGSSYNEQFF. DNA of the CDR3: TGTGCCAGCACCCGAACTAGCGGGAGGGGGAGTTCCTACAATGAGCAGTTCTTC.